Shown below are 17 T cell receptor beta chains from a single sample sequenced in a study of T cell responses to AZD1222 COVID-19 vaccine. Clones were sequenced by immunoSEQ multiplex PCR, and TCRdb holds only the in-frame ones, with some missing. The data contain about 140,000 clones, about 89% of them singletons. This specimen consisted of peripheral blood, obtained on day 0 of AZD1222 vaccination. Receptors were obtained from an adult in good health.

V is TRBV13 and J is TRBJ2-7; either TRBD1 or TRBD2 may supply D (5 bases each). This CDR3 has 15 amino acids. The ends were cut back, 5 bases at V and 3 bases at J, with 17 bases in the middle. CDR1 PRHDT and CDR2 FYEKMQ come from the germline V gene (reference sequence). CDR3 residues: CASSVSGTPVYEQYF. The CDR3 nucleotides read TGTGCCAGCAGCGTCTCCGGGACCCCTGTCTACGAGCAGTACTTC.

The rearrangement links TRBV9 to TRBJ2-7; the match to TRBD2 covers 10 bases. Germline V gene sequence: CDR1 SGDLS, CDR2 YYNGEE. V shed 0 bases, J shed 4 bases, and the junction held 7 bases outside the gene matches. The length of the CDR3 is 16 residues. The CDR3 here is CASSVAYTSGVYEQYF. The CDR3 DNA follows: TGTGCCAGCAGCGTAGCTTACACTAGCGGGGTTTACGAGCAGTACTTC.

The chain carries TRBV3-1 (or the pseudogene TRBV3-2) and TRBJ1-2, with D possibly being TRBD1 (5 bases). The CDR3 consists of 16 residues. Germline V gene data show CDR1 as LGHDT and CDR2 as YNNKEL (reference sequence). V was pared by 0 bases and J by 8 bases, with 19 bases between. The CDR3 spells CASSQDGGGGVLGYTF. The CDR3 nucleotides read TGTGCCAGCAGCCAAGACGGCGGGGGTGGAGTGTTAGGCTACACCTTC.

V usage is TRBV28 and J usage is TRBJ1-1, with D maybe TRBD1 (6 bases). The germline V and J ends were trimmed by 6 bases and 1 base, with 15 bases remaining between them. Germline values: CDR1 MDHEN, CDR2 SYDVKM. This CDR3 is 15 amino acids long. The CDR3 sequence: CASSFLQGANTEAFF. CDR3 nucleotide sequence: TGTGCCAGCAGCTTCCTACAGGGAGCGAACACTGAAGCTTTCTTT.

The chain has TRBV18 and TRBJ1-2; weak D call: TRBD1 (6 bases). This CDR3 is 13 amino acids long. Germline V gene lookup returns CDR1 KGHSH and CDR2 LQKENI. The V end was cut by 5 bases, the J end by 2 bases, with 9 bases between. CDR3 amino acids: CASSADRNYGYTF. The CDR3 DNA reads as TGTGCCAGCTCAGCGGACAGAAACTATGGCTACACCTTC.

The chain links TRBV28 to TRBJ1-4; D unclear. Germline assignment: CDR1 MDHEN and CDR2 SYDVKM. The CDR3 runs 15 residues. V gave up 3 bases and J gave up 8 bases, with 16 bases separating them. The CDR3 reads CASSFPGSLEEKLFF. In nucleotides, the CDR3 is TGTGCCAGCAGTTTTCCGGGGAGTTTAGAGGAAAAACTGTTTTTT.

V usage is TRBV6-6 and J usage is TRBJ1-5; D remains ambiguous. The CDR3 length is 13 residues. Germline CDR1 and CDR2: MNHNY and SVGAGI (reference sequence). Trimming shortened V by 6 bases and J by 0 bases, and 6 bases separated the two germline ends. As DNA, the CDR3 is TGTGCCAGCAGCCCTTATAGCAATCAGCCCCAGCATTTT. It yields the protein CASSPYSNQPQHF.

The CDR3 spells CASSLLGGTPYYEQYF. Here the CDR3 DNA reads TGTGCCAGCAGCTTATTAGGCGGGACACCTTACTACGAGCAGTACTTC. The chain carries TRBV7-9 and TRBJ2-7; D is tentatively TRBD1 or TRBD2 (6 bases each). This CDR3 is built from 16 residues. CDR1 and CDR2 from the germline V gene are SEHNR and FQNEAQ (reference sequence). The V gene lost 2 bases and the J gene lost 3 bases, with 17 bases spanning the gap.

CDR3 DNA sequence: TGTGCCAGCAGCTTCAAGGGAGACAATCAGCCCCAGCATTTT. Translating gives CASSFKGDNQPQHF. The V gene is TRBV7-2, the J gene TRBJ1-5; the D is unclear. Per the germline V gene, CDR1 is SGHTA and CDR2 is FQGNSA. V lost 3 bases and J lost 3, with 9 bases in between. CDR3 size: 14 residues. The entire variable domain, with the rest obtained from reference TRBV7-2 and TRBJ1-5, is as follows: GAGVSQSPSNKVTEKGKDVELRCDPISGHTALYWYRQSLGQGLEFLIYFQGNSAPDKSGLPSDRFSAERTGGSVSTLTIQRTQQEDSAVYLCASSFKGDNQPQHFGDGTRLSIL.

The rearrangement uses TRBV19 and TRBJ1-5, with unresolved D. Trimming removed 5 bases from V and 2 bases from J, with 10 bases in between. CDR3 length: 14 residues. Germline assignment: CDR1 LNHDA and CDR2 SQIVND (reference sequence). The CDR3 coding sequence is TGTGCCAGTAGTCTGAAGTTCGGCAATCAGCCCCAGCATTTT. It codes for CASSLKFGNQPQHF.

The CDR3 sequence is CASSQDSSSGRGELFF. Written as DNA, the CDR3 is TGCGCCAGCAGCCAAGATAGTTCTAGCGGGAGGGGGGAGCTGTTTTTT. This sequence joins TRBV4-3 and TRBJ2-2; 11 nucleotides agree with TRBD2. In germline, CDR1 is LGHNA, CDR2 YSLEER. With V trimmed by 0 bases and J by 8 bases, 5 bases remained unmatched. The CDR3 has 16 residues.

V usage is TRBV19 and J usage is TRBJ1-3; 7 positions agree with TRBD1. This CDR3 comprises 17 residues. V shed 3 bases and J 0 bases; nucleotides not matched to a gene: 8. Germline CDR1 LNHDA, CDR2 SQIVND (reference sequence). CDR3 protein: CASSMDNRGNSGNTIYF. In nucleotides, the CDR3 is TGTGCCAGTAGTATGGACAACAGGGGAAACTCTGGAAACACCATATATTTT.

This clone has just a few counts. The chain has TRBV6-5 and TRBJ2-2; the D is unclear. Germline CDR1 and CDR2: MNHEY and SVGAGI. The CDR3 is 14 amino acids. The germline V and J ends were trimmed by 2 bases and 4 bases, with 8 bases remaining between them. CDR3 in DNA: TGTGCCAGCAGTTACAATCTTGCCACCGGGGAGCTGTTTTTT. It translates to CASSYNLATGELFF.

The genes are TRBV29-1 and TRBJ2-1; tentative D call: TRBD2 (5 bases). The germline V gene encodes CDR1 SQVTM and CDR2 ANQGSEA. Trimming left V 6 bases short and J 6 bases short, with 18 bases between. This CDR3 contains 14 residues. For the CDR3, the DNA is TGCAGCGTCCGATACGGCCGAGGGAGCAATGAGCAGTTCTTC. It specifies CSVRYGRGSNEQFF.

This rearrangement joins TRBV5-1 to TRBJ2-3; D is uncertain. CDR3 size: 14 residues. The V and J ends lost 2 bases and 2 bases respectively, with 9 bases between them. Germline CDR1 reads SGHRS; CDR2 reads YFSETQ. In DNA form, the CDR3 reads TGCGCCAGCAGCTTCCCGACCTCCACAGATACGCAGTATTTT. This translates into CASSFPTSTDTQYF.

This sequence joins TRBV6-5 and TRBJ2-1, with TRBD1 identical over 7 bases. V lost 6 bases and J lost 9; bases outside the gene matches: 14. CDR3 length equals 15 residues. CDR1 is MNHEY, CDR2 SVGAGI, per germline. CDR3 loop: CASRARDRLLIEQFF. The DNA of the CDR3 is TGTGCCAGCAGGGCTCGGGACAGATTATTAATTGAGCAGTTCTTC.

The J gene is TRBJ1-6, the V gene TRBV9, with D possibly TRBD1 on 5 matching bases. There are 13 residues in the CDR3. Germline assignment: CDR1 SGDLS and CDR2 YYNGEE. Trimming took off 6 bases at V and 14 bases at J, with 18 bases between the two ends. The CDR3 reads CASNNGGGTTLHF. CDR3 nucleotides: TGTGCCAGCAATAACGGAGGCGGGACGACCCTCCACTTT. The entire variable domain, with the rest obtained from reference TRBV9 and TRBJ1-6, is as follows: DSGVTQTPKHLITATGQRVTLRCSPRSGDLSVYWYQQSLDQGLQFLIQYYNGEERAKGNILERFSAQQFPDLHSELNLSSLELGDSALYFCASNNGGGTTLHFGNGTRLTVT.